This TCR beta chain was recovered during a study of T cell changes during pregnancy in multiple sclerosis. The table came from immunoSEQ multiplex PCR; TCRdb's copy has only in-frame clones and leaves some out. Of 50,000 to 65,000 clones in the sample, over 90% were seen once. This CDR3 comprises 13 residues. Germline CDR1 and CDR2: MNHEY and SVGAGI. V was shortened by 0 bases and J by 7 bases, with 9 bases between the two germline ends. Sequenced material: peripheral blood, taken in the first trimester of pregnancy. The chain joins TRBV6-5 to TRBJ1-2; no firm D call. This clonotype was obtained from a female donor with multiple sclerosis, enrolled in a pregnancy study. The CDR3 spells CASSYSAPSGYTF. Here the CDR3 DNA reads TGTGCCAGCAGTTACTCAGCCCCTAGTGGCTACACCTTC.